These 8 T cell receptor beta chains were sequenced from one sample in a study of T cells in Graves' hyperthyroidism and ophthalmopathy (dated by TCRdb to the late 2010s). Preparation of the library involved multiplex PCR. Sequencing was carried out with an Illumina HiSeq 2000. The TCR beta CDR3 regions were amplified from the RNA transcripts. The first round of RT-PCR for the TCR CDR3 was performed with the HTBI primer set and the Qiagen OneStep RT-PCR kit. The public reads were reanalyzed by TCRdb: fastp trimming at Q25, MiXCR alignment, in-frame beta chains only. Here each entry gathers all rows of one CDR3 protein and keeps the most common genes and DNA. The sample table holds 400,000 or so distinct CDR3 sequences, of which roughly 15% were seen once. Together, the top ten hold roughly a fifth of the sample. Sequenced material: blood. Source of these receptors: a woman aged 60-75 years with Graves' ophthalmopathy.

On this clonotype itself: A much larger clone sits a single nucleotide away, making a read error possible. The chain links TRBV5-1 to TRBJ1-1, with TRBD1 as a possible D gene (6 bases). CDR3 length: 16 amino acids. V dropped 1 base and J dropped 1 base, with 14 bases sitting between them. Germline values: CDR1 SGHRS, CDR2 YFSETQ. The CDR3 protein is CASSLQGTRRNTEAFF. The CDR3 DNA reads TGCGCCAGCAGCTTGCAGGGGACACGGAGGAACACTGAAGCTTTCTTT. Together with reference TRBV5-1 and TRBJ1-1, the CDR3 gives the full variable domain: KAGVTQTPRYLIKTRGQQVTLSCSPISGHRSVSWYQQTPGQGLQFLFEYFSETQRNKGNFPGRFSGRQFSNSRSEMNVSTLELGDSALYLCASSLQGTRRNTEAFFGQGTRLTVV.

This clonotype was seen ten or more times. The gene calls are TRBV2 and TRBJ2-7, with 7 nucleotides matching TRBD2. There are 12 residues in the CDR3. Losses at the gene ends were 4 bases for V and 6 bases for J; bases not matched to a gene: 3. In germline, CDR1 is SNHLY, CDR2 FYNNEI. The DNA of the CDR3 is TGTGCCAGCAGTGGCGGCGGGAGCGAGCAGTACTTC. Encoded protein: CASSGGGSEQYF.

V usage is TRBV28 and J usage is TRBJ2-1, with 13 bases matching TRBD2. CDR1 is MDHEN and CDR2 is SYDVKM in the germline V gene. Unmatched junction bases numbered 12, after V lost 2 bases and J lost 8 bases. The CDR3 is 18 residues long. The CDR3 region is CASSLGTSGATFVHEQFF. The CDR3 nucleotides read TGTGCCAGCAGTTTAGGGACTAGCGGGGCAACCTTTGTCCATGAGCAGTTCTTC.

This clonotype has ten or more counts. The V call is TRBV3-1, the J call TRBJ1-1; possibly TRBD1 for D (5 bases). The CDR3 loop spans 14 amino acids. Germline V gene sequence: CDR1 LGHDT, CDR2 YNNKEL (reference sequence). Trimming took 1 base from V and 1 from J, leaving 7 bases between them. The CDR3 here is CASSQARENTEAFF. CDR3 nucleotide sequence: TGTGCCAGCAGCCAAGCCAGGGAGAACACTGAAGCTTTCTTT.

The rearrangement joins TRBV2 to TRBJ1-2, with 7 bases identical to TRBD1. Germline assignment: CDR1 SNHLY and CDR2 FYNNEI. CDR3 length equals 14 residues. J was trimmed by 5 bases and V by 1 base; bases with no gene match: 4. CDR3 sequence reads: CASSEGTGLYGYTF. Written as DNA, the CDR3 is TGTGCCAGCAGTGAAGGGACAGGCCTTTATGGCTACACCTTC.

On this clonotype: With a much larger clone just one base away, this may be a read error. The chain joins TRBV18 to TRBJ1-2, with D unresolved. In germline, CDR1 is KGHSH, CDR2 LQKENI. The CDR3 totals 12 residues. V was trimmed by 6 bases and J by 4 bases, leaving 9 bases between them. The CDR3 region is CASSGGSYGYTF. CDR3 coding DNA: TGTGCCAGCTCTGGTGGGAGCTATGGCTACACCTTC.

The table lists this clonotype with many counts. The V call is TRBV20-1, the J call TRBJ2-3, with 11 bases that match TRBD2. This CDR3 comprises 14 residues. V shed 4 bases, J shed 6 bases, and the junction held 6 bases outside the gene matches. Germline CDR1 DFQATT, CDR2 SNEGSKA (reference sequence). CDR3 in amino acids: CSATGTSGFDTQYF. The DNA of the CDR3 is TGCAGTGCTACCGGGACTAGCGGTTTTGATACGCAGTATTTT.

The sample holds many counts of this clonotype. The chain links TRBV20-1 to TRBJ1-2; 7 bases align to TRBD1. The CDR3 length is 13 residues. J was trimmed by 9 bases and V by 6 bases; bases with no gene match: 13. The V gene's germline CDR1 is DFQATT and CDR2 SNEGSKA (reference sequence). The CDR3 region has the DNA TGCAGTGCATCCGCCGGGACAGAGCGCCGCTACACCTTC. Protein product: CSASAGTERRYTF.